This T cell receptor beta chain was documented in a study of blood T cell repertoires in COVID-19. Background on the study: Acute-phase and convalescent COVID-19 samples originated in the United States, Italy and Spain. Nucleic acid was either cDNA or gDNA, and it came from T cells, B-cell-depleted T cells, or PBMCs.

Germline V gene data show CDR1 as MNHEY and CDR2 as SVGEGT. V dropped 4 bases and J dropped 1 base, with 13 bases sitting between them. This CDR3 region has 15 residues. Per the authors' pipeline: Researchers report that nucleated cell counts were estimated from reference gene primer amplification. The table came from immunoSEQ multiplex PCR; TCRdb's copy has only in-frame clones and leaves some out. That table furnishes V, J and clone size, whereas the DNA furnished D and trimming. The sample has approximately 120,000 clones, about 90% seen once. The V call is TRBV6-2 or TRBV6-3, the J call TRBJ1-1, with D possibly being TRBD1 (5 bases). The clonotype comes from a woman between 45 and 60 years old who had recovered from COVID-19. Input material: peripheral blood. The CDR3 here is CASSSQSRGNTEAFF. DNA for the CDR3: TGTGCCAGCAGTTCCCAATCAAGGGGGAACACTGAAGCTTTCTTT.